This T cell receptor beta chain was obtained from a study of blood T cells in healthy people across ages. Using a J-beta primer mix together with a sample-barcoded 5' primer, a second PCR was run for roughly 7 to 11 cycles. TCRdb called the 5' RACE reads again in MiXCR, with one record for every CDR3 protein. This table holds hundreds of thousands of distinct CDR3 sequences, less than 35% found once. Germline V gene sequence: CDR1 SGHTA, CDR2 FQGTGA. The junction had 9 bases not matched to a gene; V was cut back by 1 base and J by 11 bases. The CDR3 is made up of 15 amino acids. Study outcomes and limitations: In the absence of known donor CMV status, changes in expanded clonotypes were possibly confounded.

The sample holds many counts of this clonotype. Its antigen is unidentified. This may stem from a read error, because a much larger clone lies one nucleotide away. The study isolated at least 6 million PBMCs from each sample. The sample comprised blood. The receptor was isolated from a woman of 80 years or more in good health. V is TRBV7-3 and J is TRBJ2-5, with 11 nucleotides matching TRBD2. CDR3 sequence: CASSLRLAGNNEQYF. In nucleotides, the CDR3 is TGTGCCAGCAGCTTAAGACTAGCGGGGAACAATGAGCAGTACTTC.